This T cell receptor (beta chain) came from a study of T cell clonality in common variable immunodeficiency (dated by TCRdb to 2015 to 2017). The trim is 0 bases for V and 0 bases for J, with a gap of 14 bases between the germline ends. The germline V gene (reference sequence) yields DFQATT for CDR1 and SNEGSKA for CDR2. There are 16 amino acids in the CDR3, from cysteine to phenylalanine inclusive. The 39 bases shown cover part of the CDR3, and their frame starts at base 1. Diagnosis of CVID followed standard criteria, namely serum IgG, IgA and/or IgM below the normal range together with specific antibody deficiency. There were about 43 subjects in the CVID group (approximately 15 female and around 30 male), ranging in age from about 9 to 64 years, with a mean age of around 39. Most of the CVID patients and most of the healthy controls were of Caucasian heritage. At the time of study participation, every CVID subject had been on replacement immunoglobulin therapy for at least one year. No CVID subject was ill or taking immunomodulatory or immunosuppressive medication when blood was collected. Heparinized peripheral whole blood samples of about 4.5 to 8 ml were collected from each donor. TCRbeta CDR3 repertoires were sequenced from genomic DNA of adults with common variable immune deficiency (CVID) and healthy adult controls. To isolate peripheral blood mononuclear cells, diluted blood was subjected to density centrifugation over Hypaque 1077 or Ficoll-Paque. Genomic DNA was obtained from unsorted mononuclear cells through either Qiagen column purification or a centrifugation-based method.

Findings and caveats that apply to the study as a whole: Even though DNA input was equal, the average per sample came to 80,000 to 100,000 unique sequences for controls compared with about 30,000 for CVID samples. According to the authors, figuring out what caused the increased clonality in CVID would require sequencing the repertoires of T cell subpopulations. Patient heterogeneity within the CVID cohort put limits on correlating repertoire features with clinical complications. CVID TCRbeta sequences reportedly showed fewer deletions and N-nucleotide insertions and lacked highly modified clones with 13 or more V deletions. Healthy controls shared more TCRbeta clones with each other than CVID subjects shared among themselves (p < 0.0001). TCRbeta clonality was higher in CVID subjects than in healthy controls (t-test p = 0.018), and the increase was most characteristic of about a third of subjects.

This clone was counted at least ten times. Its antigen target is currently unknown. Read sequence stops 3 residues before the CDR3 end, and the germline J gene provides the missing end. For sequencing input, CVID and control samples contributed equivalent amounts of genomic DNA. For every sample, a 60 bp segment covering the rearranged TCRbeta CDR3 region was amplified and then sequenced. The immunoSEQ assay, a bias-corrected multiplex PCR combined with high-throughput sequencing, was used for TCRbeta amplification. In the original analysis: Every unique nucleotide sequence was considered a clone and was annotated with V, D and J genes, copy number and frequency. Sequences were labeled productive if in frame, and non-productive if out of frame or containing stop codons. Clonality was calculated from Shannon's entropy as previously described. Mean CDR3 Kyte-Doolittle hydropathy was derived from the predicted amino acid sequences of productive clones. Hierarchical clustering of scaled V gene usage was performed with the R hclust function using Manhattan distance and complete linkage. To assess clone sharing by CDR3 amino acid sequence, 12 repertoires per group were resampled over 100 rounds. Repertoires were searched for 70 published EBV-specific and a few hundred published CMV-specific TCRbeta sequences. After two CVID samples that produced fewer than 10,000 sequences were dropped from the analysis, 42 CVID repertoires remained. TCRdb took over this immuneACCESS table, retaining in-frame rearrangements with V and J assigned. Such tables are incomplete; in checked studies, under half of the missing clones stem from an unresolved V gene, and the remainder is unexplained. That table supplies the V and J calls and clone size; D and trimming were determined from the DNA. This sample includes about 23,000 clones, and none of them was observed just once. The leading ten clones occupy roughly 9.6% of the sample.

Material for sequencing was peripheral blood mononuclear cells. The receptor's source is a human donor with common variable immunodeficiency. The receptor chain draws on TRBV20-1 and TRBJ2-5; no D gene call is confident. This receptor carries the CDR3 CSARDLGHGHQETQYF. CDR3 bases read: TGCAGTGCTAGAGATCTTGGGCATGGGCACCAAGAGACC.